This T cell receptor beta chain is from a study of CD8 T cells in ankylosing spondylitis. Study results and caveats: Typical of ankylosing spondylitis blood, it appeared, was a TCR beta motif of under 10 highly homologous variants.

A single record per CDR3 protein comes from TCRdb applying MiXCR to the 5' RACE reads. The sample holds over 100,000 distinct CDR3 sequences, 7% seen once. The sample holds many counts of this clonotype. The antigen remains unidentified. V lost 0 bases, J lost 10 bases, and 13 bases stayed unmatched. CDR3 length: 17 amino acids. Germline V gene lookup returns CDR1 MNHEY and CDR2 SVGAGI. The receptor comes from a male donor with ankylosing spondylitis or in good health (not recorded which). Material for sequencing was blood, either unsorted or a sorted T cell fraction (not recorded which). V gene TRBV6-5 combines with J gene TRBJ2-1; 9 bases are shared with TRBD2. CDR3 DNA: TGTGCCAGCAGTTACTCGAGCGGCGGGAGGGCCTCCCGAGAGCAGTTCTTC. Its translation is CASSYSSGGRASREQFF.